This T cell receptor beta chain emerged from a study of brain T cells in children with intractable seizures. Study conclusions and caveats: Patients' HCMV serostatus was unknown; virus specificity rests on CDR3 similarity alone.

This table comes from immunoSEQ multiplex PCR, and its TCRdb copy is limited to in-frame clones, with some not included. The sample holds under 400,000 clones, 93% seen once. From germline, CDR1 is SGHVS and CDR2 FNYEAQ. The CDR3 has 14 amino acids. With 5 bases removed from V and 9 bases from J, the gap between germline ends came to 14 bases. Concerning this clone: Its antigen is not known.

Time point denoted: blood from clinic visit 5 months post-surgery; TSC patient then seizure free. The chain recombines TRBV7-6 with TRBJ1-6, with D possibly being TRBD1 (5 bases). This TCR came from a boy younger than two with tuberous sclerosis and intractable seizures. Specimen: peripheral blood, collected roughly 5 months after surgery. This CDR3 is CASSGDELVSPLHF. DNA of the CDR3: TGTGCCAGCAGCGGGGACGAGCTTGTTTCACCCCTCCACTTT. The variable domain in full, completed from reference TRBV7-6 and TRBJ1-6, reads GAGVSQSPRYKVTKRGQDVALRCDPISGHVSLYWYRQALGQGPEFLTYFNYEAQQDKSGLPNDRFSAERPEGSISTLTIQRTEQRDSAMYRCASSGDELVSPLHFGNGTRLTVT.